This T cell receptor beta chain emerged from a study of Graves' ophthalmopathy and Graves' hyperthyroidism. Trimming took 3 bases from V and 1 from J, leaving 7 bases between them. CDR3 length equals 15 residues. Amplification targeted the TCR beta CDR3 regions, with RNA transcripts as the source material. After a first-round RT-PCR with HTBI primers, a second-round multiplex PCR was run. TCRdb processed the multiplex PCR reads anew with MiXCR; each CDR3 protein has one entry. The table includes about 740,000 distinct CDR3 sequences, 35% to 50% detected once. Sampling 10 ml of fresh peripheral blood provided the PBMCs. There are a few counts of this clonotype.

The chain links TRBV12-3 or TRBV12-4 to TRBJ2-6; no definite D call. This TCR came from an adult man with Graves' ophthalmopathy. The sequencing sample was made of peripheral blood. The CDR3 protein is CASSLRQSGANVLTF. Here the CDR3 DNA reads TGTGCCAGCAGTTTGCGGCAGTCTGGGGCCAACGTCCTGACTTTC.